The present T cell receptor (beta chain) was sequenced within a study of CD8+ T cells in alopecia areata. Study-wide points: Numerous expanded lesional clones remained in scalp and blood during tofacitinib. Compared with mice, patients displayed less clear TCR sharing, possibly for HLA-related reasons.

About this clone itself: Its antigen is as yet unknown.

The treatment was: oral pan-JAK inhibitor, 5-10 mg twice daily. The CDR3 loop spans 15 amino acids. Germline V lookup: CDR1 LNHDA, CDR2 SQIVND (reference sequence). Trimming left V 3 bases short and J 1 base short, with 10 bases between. As the sequencing template, cDNA was produced by extracting RNA and reverse transcribing it. Assay used: immunoSEQ multiplex PCR; TCRdb lists only in-frame clones, some missing. The repertoire holds about 180,000 clones, 50% to 75% seen once, with approximately 16% in the top ten. The sequencing here drew on CD4+ T cells sorted from blood, taken at approximately week 60, from a patient treated with tofacitinib. The V gene is TRBV19, the J gene TRBJ1-5; possible D gene TRBD1, 6 bases. The receptor was isolated from a human donor with alopecia areata. The CDR3 nucleotides read TGTGCCAGTAGTATGGGACACAACAGCAATCAGCCCCAGCATTTT. Amino acid sequence: CASSMGHNSNQPQHF.